Presented here are 30 T cell receptor beta chains from one specimen sequenced in a study of T cells after somatic rescue of genetic block. Some clones are missing from TCRdb's copy, which holds only in-frame ones; the method was immunoSEQ multiplex PCR. The sample carries roughly 92,000 clones, 85% to 90% recorded once. The sequenced sample consisted of peripheral blood mononuclear cells (PBMCs). The receptors were gathered from a woman younger than 35.

This sequence joins TRBV11-3 and TRBJ2-2, with D possibly matching TRBD2 (6 bases). The CDR3 extends over 14 amino acids. V was cut by 9 bases and J by 7 bases, with 18 bases left in between. Germline lookup yields CDR1 SGHNT and CDR2 YENEEA. CDR3 DNA: TGTGCCAGTTCCTCCGGGACTGGAAACGGGGAGCTGTTTTTT. Amino acids: CASSSGTGNGELFF.

The chain uses TRBV11-2 and TRBJ1-4, with TRBD1 matching 9 bases. V lost 6 bases to trimming and J lost 12 bases; unmatched junction nucleotides: 11. CDR3 size: 14 residues. Germline CDR1 and CDR2: SGHAT and FQNNGV. Here the CDR3 reads CASSPDRGPVELFF. For the CDR3, the DNA is TGTGCCAGCAGTCCGGACAGGGGCCCTGTGGAACTGTTTTTT.

The chain has TRBV7-2 and TRBJ2-1, with 14 bases matching TRBD2. The germline gives CDR1 SGHTA, CDR2 FQGNSA. The CDR3 totals 17 residues. The junction had 5 bases not matched to a gene; V was cut back by 3 bases and J by 4 bases. CDR3: CASSFGLAGGYYNEQFF. CDR3 DNA: TGTGCCAGCAGCTTTGGACTAGCGGGAGGCTATTACAATGAGCAGTTCTTC. Full variable domain (missing parts from reference TRBV7-2 and TRBJ2-1): GAGVSQSPSNKVTEKGKDVELRCDPISGHTALYWYRQSLGQGLEFLIYFQGNSAPDKSGLPSDRFSAERTGGSVSTLTIQRTQQEDSAVYLCASSFGLAGGYYNEQFFGPGTRLTVL.

The V call is TRBV2, the J call TRBJ2-7, with 8 positions matching TRBD1. This CDR3 has 13 amino acids. CDR1 and CDR2 (germline): SNHLY, FYNNEI. The trim removed 7 bases at V and 4 bases at J, leaving 6 bases unmatched. The CDR3 region is CASNPGGTYEQYF. In DNA form, the CDR3 reads TGTGCCAGCAACCCAGGGGGCACTTACGAGCAGTACTTC.

The gene calls are TRBV11-2 and TRBJ2-5; D not certain. CDR1 is SGHAT and CDR2 is FQNNGV in the germline V gene. This CDR3 is built from 13 residues. The V end was cut by 1 base, the J end by 5 bases, with 8 bases between. Here the CDR3 DNA reads TGTGCCAGCAGCTTAGGTGGCCTGGAGACCCAGTACTTC. Amino acid sequence: CASSLGGLETQYF.

The V and J genes are TRBV19 and TRBJ2-2; 8 bases are a match to TRBD1. The CDR3 sequence is 14 residues long. V lost 4 bases, J lost 9 bases, and 7 bases stayed unmatched. The V gene's germline CDR1 is LNHDA and CDR2 SQIVND (reference sequence). The CDR3 here is CASSSGTGYRELFF. The CDR3 bases are TGTGCCAGTAGTAGCGGGACAGGATATAGGGAGCTGTTTTTT. The whole variable domain, filled in from reference TRBV19 and TRBJ2-2, reads DGGITQSPKYLFRKEGQNVTLSCEQNLNHDAMYWYRQDPGQGLRLIYYSQIVNDFQKGDIAEGYSVSREKKESFPLTVTSAQKNPTAFYLCASSSGTGYRELFFGEGSRLTVL.

The chain couples TRBV5-4 to TRBJ1-2; D possibly corresponds to TRBD1 (6 bases). Trimming cost V 0 bases and J 8 bases, with 26 bases left between them. This CDR3 has 18 amino acids. Germline CDR1 reads SGHNT; CDR2 reads YYREEE (reference sequence). CDR3 amino acids: CASSLEQGLWGWEQGYTF. CDR3 in DNA: TGTGCCAGCAGCTTGGAACAGGGACTATGGGGGTGGGAGCAAGGCTACACCTTC.

The genes are TRBV15 and TRBJ1-1, with D unresolved. V lost 1 base to trimming and J lost 4 bases, with 7 bases between them. This CDR3 comprises 13 residues. Germline CDR1 reads LNHNV; CDR2 reads YYDKDF (reference sequence). CDR3 sequence (DNA): TGTGCCACCAGCAGAGGGGAGAGCACTGAAGCTTTCTTT. Translation gives CATSRGESTEAFF.

The rearrangement joins TRBV5-5 to TRBJ1-1; 8 nucleotides align to TRBD1. Looked up from germline, CDR1 is SGHKS and CDR2 is YYEKEE (reference sequence). Unmatched junction bases numbered 10, after V lost 4 bases and J lost 11 bases. CDR3 length: 13 amino acids. The CDR3 DNA is TGTGCCAGCAGCCTAGGACAGGGAACGGCGGCTTTCTTT. Its translation is CASSLGQGTAAFF.

This clone was seen only once. The CDR3 spells CASSQVGQIYRGESYEQYF. The DNA of the CDR3 is TGTGCCAGCAGCCAAGTGGGTCAGATCTACAGGGGAGAGTCCTACGAGCAGTACTTC. The rearrangement links TRBV4-2 to TRBJ2-7; TRBD1 matches 7 bases. This CDR3 has 19 residues. Germline-derived CDR1 and CDR2 are LGHNA and YNFKEQ. The junction had 16 bases not matched to a gene; V was cut back by 1 base and J by 1 base.

J is TRBJ2-7 and V is TRBV27; 9 positions match TRBD2. The length of the CDR3 is 13 residues. CDR1 and CDR2 from the germline V gene are MNHEY and SMNVEV (reference sequence). Unmatched junction bases numbered 3, after V lost 4 bases and J lost 5 bases. This CDR3 is CASSSGLANEQYF. CDR3 DNA sequence: TGTGCCAGCAGTTCGGGACTAGCTAACGAGCAGTACTTC.

The CDR3 loop is CSVTGGYSYEQYF. DNA for the CDR3: TGCAGCGTGACAGGGGGCTACTCCTACGAGCAGTACTTC. The chain uses TRBV29-1 and TRBJ2-7; TRBD1 matches 10 bases. The CDR3 sequence is 13 residues long. V dropped 6 bases and J dropped 0; count of bases not matched to a gene: 2. Per germline, CDR1 SQVTM and CDR2 ANQGSEA.

The chain has TRBV9 and TRBJ1-3, with 8 bases identical to TRBD1. V shed 3 bases, J shed 0 bases, and the junction held 5 bases outside the gene matches. Germline CDR1 SGDLS, CDR2 YYNGEE. This CDR3 region has 16 residues. CDR3 sequence: CASSGGTGISGNTIYF. CDR3 DNA sequence: TGTGCCAGCAGCGGAGGGACAGGTATCTCTGGAAACACCATATATTTT.

CDR3 protein: CASSLTGQGDVDTQYF. The CDR3 nucleotides are TGCGCCAGCAGCTTGACGGGACAGGGGGACGTGGATACGCAGTATTTT. The V and J genes are TRBV5-1 and TRBJ2-3, with 11 bases matching TRBD1. There are 16 residues in the CDR3. CDR1 SGHRS and CDR2 YFSETQ come from the germline V gene. With 1 base clipped from V and 6 bases from J, the junction kept 7 bases outside the gene matches. Full variable domain (remainder filled in from reference TRBV5-1 and TRBJ2-3): KAGVTQTPRYLIKTRGQQVTLSCSPISGHRSVSWYQQTPGQGLQFLFEYFSETQRNKGNFPGRFSGRQFSNSRSEMNVSTLELGDSALYLCASSLTGQGDVDTQYFGPGTRLTVL.

This clone has only one observation. This chain links TRBV5-5 with TRBJ2-5; D unresolved. CDR1 and CDR2 from the germline V gene are SGHKS and YYEKEE (reference sequence). CDR3 length: 13 residues. The ends were cut back, 4 bases at V and 4 bases at J, with 11 bases in the middle. In nucleotides, the CDR3 is TGTGCCAGCAGCATCCAGGTAGGAGAGACCCAGTACTTC. Translating gives CASSIQVGETQYF.

CDR3 nucleotides: TGTGCCAGCAGTCTGTTAGCTAACACTGAAGCTTTCTTT. Its protein is CASSLLANTEAFF. The chain combines TRBV28 with TRBJ1-1, with D unclear. The V end lost 5 bases, the J end lost 2 bases, and 9 bases lay between the germline ends. This CDR3 has 13 amino acids. Germline assignment: CDR1 MDHEN and CDR2 SYDVKM. Looking up the rest from reference TRBV28 and TRBJ1-1 gives the full variable domain: DVKVTQSSRYLVKRTGEKVFLECVQDMDHENMFWYRQDPGLGLRLIYFSYDVKMKEKGDIPEGYSVSREKKERFSLILESASTNQTSMYLCASSLLANTEAFFGQGTRLTVV.

The count of this clone is one. The CDR3 DNA is TGTGCCAGCAGCCCACCCGCAGGGGGTCGTACTGAAGCTTTCTTT. It encodes CASSPPAGGRTEAFF. The rearrangement uses TRBV11-2 and TRBJ1-1, with 7 bases fitting TRBD1. The CDR3 totals 15 residues. The germline gives CDR1 SGHAT, CDR2 FQNNGV. V shed 5 bases, J shed 5 bases, and the junction held 11 bases outside the gene matches.

The chain has TRBV5-5 and TRBJ2-2; unclear D gene. Trimming stripped 4 bases from V and 9 bases from J, with 7 bases between. Germline CDR1 is SGHKS and CDR2 is YYEKEE (reference sequence). The CDR3 contains 11 residues. For the CDR3, the DNA is TGTGCCAGCAGCCCCCAAAGGGAGCTGTTTTTT. Protein sequence: CASSPQRELFF.

J is TRBJ2-7 and V is TRBV5-1; TRBD1 might be the D (5 bases). V was pared by 4 bases and J by 0 bases, with 14 bases between. The germline gives CDR1 SGHRS, CDR2 YFSETQ. This CDR3 contains 15 residues. The chain's CDR3 is CASSGGRQISYEQYF. In DNA, the CDR3 is TGCGCCAGCAGCGGCGGACGACAGATCTCCTACGAGCAGTACTTC.

V and J are TRBV18 and TRBJ2-7, with 7 bases matching TRBD1. J gave up 5 bases and V 6 bases, and 4 bases lay outside the gene matches. Germline V gives CDR1 KGHSH, CDR2 LQKENI. The CDR3 has 12 residues. The CDR3 nucleotides are TGTGCCAGCTCCCAAGACAGGGACGAGCAGTACTTC. Its protein product is CASSQDRDEQYF. The full variable domain, completed using reference TRBV18 and TRBJ2-7, is NAGVMQNPRHLVRRRGQEARLRCSPMKGHSHVYWYRQLPEEGLKFMVYLQKENIIDESGMPKERFSAEFPKEGPSILRIQQVVRGDSAAYFCASSQDRDEQYFGPGTRLTVT.

The chain uses TRBV13 and TRBJ2-1, with D possibly TRBD1 on 5 matching bases. Trimming pared 1 base from V and 6 bases from J, leaving 10 bases between. Per the germline V gene, CDR1 is PRHDT and CDR2 is FYEKMQ (reference sequence). The CDR3 totals 14 residues. Here the CDR3 reads CASSLAHRPNEQFF. In nucleotides, the CDR3 is TGTGCCAGCAGCTTAGCTCACAGGCCCAATGAGCAGTTCTTC.

This clone was observed a handful of times. V is TRBV19 and J is TRBJ2-1; D not resolved. The V gene's germline CDR1 is LNHDA and CDR2 SQIVND (reference sequence). V lost 5 bases and J lost 3, with 8 bases in between. The CDR3 covers 13 residues. The CDR3 loop is CASSAARYNEQFF. The DNA for the CDR3 is TGTGCCAGTAGTGCGGCACGCTACAATGAGCAGTTCTTC.

The J gene is TRBJ2-1, the V gene TRBV5-1; the match to TRBD2 covers 9 bases. The germline V gene has CDR1 SGHRS and CDR2 YFSETQ. The CDR3 loop spans 13 amino acids. J gave up 9 bases and V 5 bases, and 6 bases lay outside the gene matches. The DNA of the CDR3 is TGCGCCAGCAGACCGGGGACTAGCTTTGAGCAGTTCTTC. Encoded protein: CASRPGTSFEQFF. The whole variable domain, filled in from reference TRBV5-1 and TRBJ2-1, reads KAGVTQTPRYLIKTRGQQVTLSCSPISGHRSVSWYQQTPGQGLQFLFEYFSETQRNKGNFPGRFSGRQFSNSRSEMNVSTLELGDSALYLCASRPGTSFEQFFGPGTRLTVL.

This chain connects TRBV21-1 to TRBJ2-3; the D call of TRBD2 is as the table states it, not checked on the DNA. TRBV21-1 represents a pseudogene. There are 15 residues in the CDR3. Written as DNA, the CDR3 is TGTGCCAGCAGCACCAGACTAACTAGCACAGATACGCAGTATTTT. Translated, it gives CASSTRLTSTDTQYF.

This sequence joins TRBV2 and TRBJ2-1, with TRBD2 matching over 9 bases. With V trimmed by 4 bases and J by 6 bases, 16 bases remained unmatched. The CDR3 is 18 residues long. Germline loops: CDR1 SNHLY, CDR2 FYNNEI. CDR3 nucleotides: TGTGCCAGCAGTGTCGAAGGGCCGACTAGCGGAGTTGGCAATGAGCAGTTCTTC. It encodes CASSVEGPTSGVGNEQFF.

The chain has TRBV2 and TRBJ1-1; 7 positions agree with TRBD1. The CDR3 loop spans 15 amino acids. The junction had 8 bases not matched to a gene; V was cut back by 2 bases and J by 5 bases. Looked up from germline, CDR1 is SNHLY and CDR2 is FYNNEI. CDR3 DNA sequence: TGTGCCAGCAGTGAACGTGGGGCAGGGGGTACTGAAGCTTTCTTT. Protein sequence: CASSERGAGGTEAFF. The full variable domain, with the rest looked up from reference TRBV2 and TRBJ1-1, is EPEVTQTPSHQVTQMGQEVILRCVPISNHLYFYWYRQILGQKVEFLVSFYNNEISEKSEIFDDQFSVERPDGSNFTLKIRSTKLEDSAMYFCASSERGAGGTEAFFGQGTRLTVV.

This chain connects TRBV27 to TRBJ2-7, with D perhaps matching TRBD2 (5 bases). The CDR3 loop spans 15 amino acids. The V end lost 2 bases, the J end lost 2 bases, and 13 bases lay between the germline ends. CDR1 MNHEY and CDR2 SMNVEV come from the germline V gene (reference sequence). The CDR3 DNA reads as TGTGCCAGCAGTTTAGGTCAAATCGGGGCCTACGAGCAGTACTTC. Translated, it gives CASSLGQIGAYEQYF.

The CDR3, as DNA: TGTGCCAGCAGCTTGGTAGGGGCTATCTACGAGCAGTACTTC. This gives the protein CASSLVGAIYEQYF. The rearrangement joins TRBV5-4 to TRBJ2-7, with a possible D match to TRBD1 (5 bases). CDR1 and CDR2 from the germline V gene are SGHNT and YYREEE (reference sequence). The CDR3 spans 14 residues. V shed 0 bases and J shed 3 bases, with 10 bases lying between them.

V usage is TRBV7-9 and J usage is TRBJ1-4; tentative D call: TRBD1 (6 bases). V lost 1 base to trimming and J lost 0 bases, with 12 bases between them. Germline assignment: CDR1 SEHNR and CDR2 FQNEAQ (reference sequence). The CDR3 runs to 17 residues. The CDR3 spells CASSLGTASTTNEKLFF. For the CDR3, the DNA is TGTGCCAGCAGCTTAGGGACAGCCTCAACAACTAATGAAAAACTGTTTTTT.

The chain links TRBV7-8 to TRBJ2-5, with 8 bases aligning to TRBD2. The V gene end was trimmed by 4 bases and the J gene end by 5 bases; junction bases not matched to a gene: 12. This CDR3 has 16 residues. The germline gives CDR1 SGHVS, CDR2 FQNEAQ. This CDR3 is CASSSRPGGPVETQYF. The DNA of the CDR3 is TGTGCCAGCAGCTCCCGACCGGGAGGGCCCGTGGAGACCCAGTACTTC.